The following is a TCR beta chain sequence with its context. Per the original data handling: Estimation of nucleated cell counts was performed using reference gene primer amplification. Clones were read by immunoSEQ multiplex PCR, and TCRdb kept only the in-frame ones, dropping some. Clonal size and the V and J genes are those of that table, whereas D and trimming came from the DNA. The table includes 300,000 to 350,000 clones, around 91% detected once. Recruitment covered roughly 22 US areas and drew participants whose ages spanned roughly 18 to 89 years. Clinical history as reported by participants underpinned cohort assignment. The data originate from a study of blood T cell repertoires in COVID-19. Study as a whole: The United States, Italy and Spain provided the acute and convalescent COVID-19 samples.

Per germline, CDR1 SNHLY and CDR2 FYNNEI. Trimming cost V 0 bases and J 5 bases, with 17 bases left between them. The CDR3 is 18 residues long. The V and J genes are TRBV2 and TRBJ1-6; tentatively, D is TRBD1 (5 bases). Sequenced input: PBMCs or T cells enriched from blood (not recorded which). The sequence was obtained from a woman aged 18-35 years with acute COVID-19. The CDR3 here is CASSEAPRTLGNNSPLHF. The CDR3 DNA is TGTGCCAGCAGTGAAGCGCCCCGGACACTCGGAAATAATTCACCCCTCCACTTT.